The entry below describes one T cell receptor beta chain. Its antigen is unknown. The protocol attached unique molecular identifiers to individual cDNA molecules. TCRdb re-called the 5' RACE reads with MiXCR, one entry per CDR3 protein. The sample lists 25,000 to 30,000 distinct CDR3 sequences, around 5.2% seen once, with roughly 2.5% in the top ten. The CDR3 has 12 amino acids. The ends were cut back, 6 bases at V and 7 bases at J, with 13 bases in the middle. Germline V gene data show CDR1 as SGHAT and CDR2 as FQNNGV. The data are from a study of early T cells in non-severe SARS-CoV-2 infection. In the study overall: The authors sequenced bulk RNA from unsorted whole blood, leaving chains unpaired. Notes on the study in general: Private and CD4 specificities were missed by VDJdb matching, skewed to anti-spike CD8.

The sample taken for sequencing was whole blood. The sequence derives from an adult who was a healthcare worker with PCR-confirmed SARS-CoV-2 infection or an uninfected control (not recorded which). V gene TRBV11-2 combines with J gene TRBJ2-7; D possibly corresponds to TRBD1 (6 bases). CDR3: CASSPPGDEQYF. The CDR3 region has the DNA TGTGCCAGCAGTCCCCCAGGGGATGAGCAGTACTTC.